The source of this T cell receptor (beta chain) is a study of spatial heterogeneity in lung cancer. Each CDR3 protein is one row after TCRdb ran MiXCR on the 5' RACE reads. The table has around 25,000 distinct CDR3 sequences, roughly 12% seen once. Germline V gene sequence: CDR1 LGHNA, CDR2 YSLEER. The CDR3 is 20 residues long. This clonotype came up many times. At one boundary the junction diverges from the germline segment, which might be a read error. Time point specified: sample taken at primary tumor resection. Without sorting, whole RNA was sequenced from tumor, nontumor lung or frozen PBMC. The donor population consisted of approximately 70 patients with untreated, early-stage non-small cell lung cancer.

This clonotype was sampled from a female donor with early-stage non-small cell lung cancer. This rearrangement joins TRBV4-3 to TRBJ1-6; D might be TRBD1 (6 bases). Sample: PBMCs, taken at surgery. In DNA, the CDR3 is TGCGCCACCAGCCAACTCGATACCCGGGGCACTCGGGGGCCTAATTCACCCCTCCACTTT. It encodes CATSQLDTRGTRGPNSPLHF.